The T cell receptor beta chain under discussion was sequenced for a study of blood T cell repertoires in COVID-19. At the level of the study: The cDNA or gDNA used as material had been derived from T cells, B-cell-depleted T cells, or PBMCs.

CDR3 length: 12 amino acids. Germline V gives CDR1 MDHEN, CDR2 SYDVKM. Trimming stripped 5 bases from V and 5 bases from J, with 7 bases between. Original methodology: Nucleated cell counts were estimated from reference gene primer amplification. Libraries were prepared by immunoSEQ multiplex PCR; TCRdb keeps only in-frame clonotypes and omits some of them. Clone size and the V and J calls come from that table; the DNA yielded D and trimming. The sample includes nearly 200,000 clones, 80% to 90% of them seen just once. The gene calls are TRBV28 and TRBJ1-5; D gene ambiguous. The sample comprised peripheral blood. The source is a woman aged 70-85 years with acute or convalescent COVID-19. CDR3 bases: TGTGCCAGCAGTACCATAGATCAGCCCCAGCATTTT. This sequence encodes CASSTIDQPQHF.